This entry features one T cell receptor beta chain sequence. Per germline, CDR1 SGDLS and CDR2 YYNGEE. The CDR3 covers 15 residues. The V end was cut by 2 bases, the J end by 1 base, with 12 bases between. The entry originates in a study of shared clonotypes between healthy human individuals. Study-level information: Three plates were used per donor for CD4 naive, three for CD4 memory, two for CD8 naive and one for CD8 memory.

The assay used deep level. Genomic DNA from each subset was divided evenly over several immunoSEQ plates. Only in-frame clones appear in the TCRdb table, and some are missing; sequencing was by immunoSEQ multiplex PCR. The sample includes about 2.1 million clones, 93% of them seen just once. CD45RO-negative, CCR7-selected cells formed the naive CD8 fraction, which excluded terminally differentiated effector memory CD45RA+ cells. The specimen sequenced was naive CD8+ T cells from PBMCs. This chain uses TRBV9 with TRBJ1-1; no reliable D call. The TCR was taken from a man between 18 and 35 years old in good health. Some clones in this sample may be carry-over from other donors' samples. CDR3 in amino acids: CASSVTWGANTEAFF. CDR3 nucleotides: TGTGCCAGCAGCGTTACATGGGGAGCGAACACTGAAGCTTTCTTT.